This TCR beta chain was observed in a study of CD8+ T cells in alopecia areata. The study's findings and limits: Lesional scalp, notably in alopecia totalis/universalis, had clonality above that of normal scalp. Among the cells sequenced in scalp samples are also the resident alphabeta T cells of normal skin. Shared TCR sequences were less clear between patients than in mice, possibly partly from HLA diversity.

This clone came up a few times. Its antigen is still unknown. Sequencing relied on a cDNA template that was reverse transcribed from extracted RNA. Produced via immunoSEQ multiplex PCR; TCRdb's table is partial and in-frame only. The data show about 110,000 clones, 58% seen once. V lost 5 bases and J lost 7, with 10 bases in between. The CDR3 has 12 residues. The germline gives CDR1 SGDLS, CDR2 YYNGEE. Sampling of alopecia areata patients yielded lesional scalp punch biopsies as well as peripheral blood. The sequenced sample consisted of NKG2D-low CD8+ T cells sorted from blood. The sequence came from a human donor with alopecia areata. The chain couples TRBV9 to TRBJ2-1; D is undetermined. The CDR3 DNA follows: TGTGCCAGCAGTAGTAGCTGGAATGAGCAGTTCTTC. It is translated as CASSSSWNEQFF.